This T cell receptor beta chain was captured in a study of T cell responses to AZD1222 COVID-19 vaccine. On this clone: Its antigen remains unidentified.

TCRdb's copy holds only in-frame clones and misses some; the assay was immunoSEQ multiplex PCR. The sample records approximately 130,000 clones, about 89% being singletons. Study-wide points: Along spike, vaccine-associated CD4 TCRs were found throughout, with dominance at 160-218 and 743-854. Clonal diversity was possibly underestimated; the donors were predominantly white British and more often female.

The source was peripheral blood, collected 28 days after the second AZD1222 dose. This sequence originates from an adult who received the AZD1222 COVID-19 vaccine.

This CDR3 is CASSTTRGAWDTEAFF. Written as DNA, the CDR3 is TGTGCCAGCAGCACTACGCGGGGGGCCTGGGACACTGAAGCTTTCTTT. The rearrangement uses TRBV6-2 or TRBV6-3 and TRBJ1-1; D perhaps matches TRBD1 (6 bases). The CDR3 totals 16 residues. CDR1 and CDR2 (germline): MNHEY, SVGEGT. V gave up 6 bases and J gave up 3 bases, with 20 bases separating them.